The T cell receptor (beta chain) under discussion was sequenced for a study of metastatic and nonmetastatic thyroid tumors. Study-level information: Comparative analysis of repertoires was undertaken across blood and tumor or nodule tissue obtained from malignant and benign thyroid patients.

The CDR3 is 12 amino acids. Germline V gene sequence: CDR1 LNHNV, CDR2 YYDKDF (reference sequence). All patients reached thyroid surgery having received no treatment beforehand. Original processing methods: The study took CDR3 differences across clinicopathological groups and made a distant-metastasis classifier for papillary thyroid cancer from them. TCRdb re-analyzed the PCR reads through MiXCR. None of the V and J calls come from the authors' own analysis; TCRdb made them. This sample yields almost 85,000 clones, of which around 12% are seen a single time; roughly 10% belongs to the top ten. This clone was seen more than once but under ten times. A much larger clone differs from this one at a single base, so this may be a read error.

V and J are TRBV15 and TRBJ2-1; 7 bases align to TRBD1. This clonotype originated in a female donor with papillary thyroid cancer or a benign thyroid nodule (not recorded which). Some clones in this sample may be carry-over from other donors' samples. Material: tumor tissue. Here the CDR3 DNA reads TGTGTCACCAGCGGACAGGTCGATGAGCAGTTCTTC. Amino acid sequence: CVTSGQVDEQFF.